Below are 20 T cell receptor beta chains sequenced from a single sample in a study of T cells after yellow fever vaccination. TCRdb ran MiXCR on the 5' RACE reads and lists one entry per CDR3 protein. Here the sample spans around 50,000 distinct CDR3 sequences, about 7.9% being singletons. The specimen comprised CD8+ T cells sorted from PBMCs, sampled approximately 16 days after the first yellow fever vaccination. The receptors shown here come from a young man who received the YFV17D yellow fever vaccine.

This clonotype has at least ten counts. This sequence joins TRBV6-1 and TRBJ2-5; 12 bases are shared with TRBD2. The V and J ends lost 7 bases and 1 base, in that order; junction bases with no gene match: 4. The germline V gene encodes CDR1 MNHNS and CDR2 SASEGT. The CDR3 is 15 amino acids. CDR3 loop: CASMTSGGRQETQYF. The CDR3 nucleotides are TGTGCCAGCATGACTAGCGGGGGACGCCAAGAGACCCAGTACTTC.

This clonotype has at least ten counts. The rearrangement joins TRBV7-9 to TRBJ1-1; maybe TRBD1 (5 bases). Trimming cost V 5 bases and J 1 base, with 11 bases left between them. Germline-derived CDR1 and CDR2 are SEHNR and FQNEAQ (reference sequence). CDR3 length: 14 amino acids. The chain's CDR3 is CASSPQGPNTEAFF. In DNA, the CDR3 is TGTGCCAGCAGCCCCCAGGGTCCGAACACTGAAGCTTTCTTT. The whole variable domain, filled in from reference TRBV7-9 and TRBJ1-1, reads DTGVSQNPRHKITKRGQNVTFRCDPISEHNRLYWYRQTLGQGPEFLTYFQNEAQLEKSRLLSDRFSAERPKGSFSTLEIQRTEQGDSAMYLCASSPQGPNTEAFFGQGTRLTVV.

Many counts were recorded for this clonotype. The chain uses TRBV12-3 or TRBV12-4 and TRBJ2-7, with TRBD2 matching over 13 bases. This CDR3 is built from 18 residues. J lost 0 bases, V lost 5 bases, and 10 bases had no gene match. CDR3 nucleotides: TGTGCCAGCAGTCCAACCCTCCGACTAGCGGGGGGCTCCTACGAGCAGTACTTC. This gives the protein CASSPTLRLAGGSYEQYF.

In its sample, this clonotype was seen many times. V usage is TRBV12-3 or TRBV12-4 and J usage is TRBJ2-4, with D maybe TRBD1 (6 bases). V lost 2 bases, J lost 8 bases, and 13 bases lay in between. The CDR3 has 14 amino acids. CDR3 in DNA: TGTGCCAGCAGTTTATCTACAGGGCTGGACATTCAGTACTTC. It yields the protein CASSLSTGLDIQYF.

This clonotype has a count of ten or more. V and J are TRBV4-1 and TRBJ2-3; D is possibly TRBD1 (5 bases). Germline assignment: CDR1 MGHRA and CDR2 YSYEKL. Trimming stripped 5 bases from V and 2 bases from J, with 20 bases between. There are 17 residues in the CDR3. DNA of the CDR3: TGCGCCAGCAGCGAGAAAGACACAGGTCTCGTCACAGATACGCAGTATTTT. Protein: CASSEKDTGLVTDTQYF.

Points on this clonotype: The junction and the germline gene differ at one end; a read error may be behind it. V usage is TRBV20-1 and J usage is TRBJ1-5; tentative D call: TRBD1 (5 bases). The V gene's germline CDR1 is DFQATT and CDR2 SNEGSKA (reference sequence). This CDR3 region has 20 residues. The chain's CDR3 is CCARDRRAGIEVIVNQPQHF. DNA of the CDR3: TGCTGTGCTAGAGACCGCAGGGCCGGGATCGAAGTGATTGTGAATCAGCCCCAGCATTTT.

At least ten counts were recorded for this clonotype. The chain carries TRBV6-5 and TRBJ2-3, with no clear D. V was trimmed by 2 bases and J by 1 base, leaving 7 bases between them. CDR3 length: 14 residues. Per germline, CDR1 MNHEY and CDR2 SVGAGI. As DNA, the CDR3 is TGTGCCAGCAGTTACGTGGCGGGCACAGATACGCAGTATTTT. As protein: CASSYVAGTDTQYF.

This clonotype was seen a handful of times. The gene calls are TRBV29-1 and TRBJ2-7; 9 bases match TRBD1. This CDR3 has 12 residues. Per germline, CDR1 SQVTM and CDR2 ANQGSEA. V was pared by 7 bases and J by 6 bases, with 7 bases of the junction left unmatched. The CDR3 DNA reads TGCAGCGCCCGGGACAGGGCGGGCGAGCAGTACTTC. Translation: CSARDRAGEQYF.

This clonotype was picked up many times. The rearrangement links TRBV6-1 to TRBJ2-3; tentatively, D is TRBD1 or TRBD2 (6 bases each). Deletions cut 7 bases from V and 1 base from J, with 18 bases between. The CDR3 spans 16 residues. Looked up from germline, CDR1 is MNHNS and CDR2 is SASEGT. This CDR3 reads CASKGGWIVRTDTQYF. The CDR3 coding sequence is TGTGCCAGCAAAGGGGGGTGGATAGTCCGCACAGATACGCAGTATTTT.

The sample holds many counts of this clonotype. The chain uses TRBV29-1 and TRBJ2-1; D tentatively reads TRBD1 or TRBD2 (5 bases each). CDR1 is SQVTM, CDR2 ANQGSEA, per germline. Trimming took 6 bases from V and 6 from J, leaving 12 bases between them. The CDR3 has 12 amino acids. In DNA, the CDR3 is TGCAGCGTCCGAGACAGCGGCAATGAGCAGTTCTTC. This gives the protein CSVRDSGNEQFF.

The chain recombines TRBV7-9 with TRBJ1-2; 7 bases fit TRBD1. CDR3 length: 14 residues. Unmatched junction bases numbered 8, after V lost 4 bases and J lost 6 bases. The germline V gene has CDR1 SEHNR and CDR2 FQNEAQ (reference sequence). The CDR3, as DNA: TGTGCCAGCAGCTCCACAGGGGAGGTTGATGGCTACACCTTC. This codes for CASSSTGEVDGYTF.

At least ten counts were recorded for this clonotype. The CDR3, as DNA: TGTGCCAGCAGTTTTAGGTCCGGTTGGGAGCAGTACGTC. It specifies CASSFRSGWEQYV. The V and J genes are TRBV28 and TRBJ2-7; D not resolved. CDR3 length: 13 residues. Per germline, CDR1 MDHEN and CDR2 SYDVKM. V lost 3 bases to trimming and J lost 7 bases, with 13 bases between them.

Turning to this clonotype: At one end, the junction sequence differs from germline, possibly due to a read error. The chain joins TRBV4-1 to TRBJ1-1; D is possibly TRBD1 (5 bases). The CDR3 has 15 residues. The germline V gene has CDR1 MGHRA and CDR2 YSYEKL. The CDR3 protein is CASSPSWGGNAEAFF. The CDR3 nucleotides are TGCGCCAGCAGCCCCTCCTGGGGGGGGAACGCTGAAGCTTTCTTT.

This clonotype appeared many times. Here the CDR3 reads CASSYLRLSSYNEQFF. The CDR3 DNA reads as TGTGCCAGCAGCTATCTGCGGCTCAGCTCCTACAATGAGCAGTTCTTC. This sequence joins TRBV7-2 and TRBJ2-1; D is uncertain. The germline V gene encodes CDR1 SGHTA and CDR2 FQGNSA. The CDR3 spans 16 residues. Trimming took 4 bases from V and 0 from J, leaving 13 bases between them. Looking up the rest from reference TRBV7-2 and TRBJ2-1 gives the full variable domain: GAGVSQSPSNKVTEKGKDVELRCDPISGHTALYWYRQSLGQGLEFLIYFQGNSAPDKSGLPSDRFSAERTGGSVSTLTIQRTQQEDSAVYLCASSYLRLSSYNEQFFGPGTRLTVL.

This clonotype has at least ten counts. The chain couples TRBV29-1 to TRBJ2-5; TRBD1 is a possible D gene (5 bases). The V gene lost 2 bases and the J gene lost 5 bases, with 9 bases spanning the gap. The germline V gene has CDR1 SQVTM and CDR2 ANQGSEA. The CDR3 runs to 12 residues. The CDR3 coding sequence is TGCAGCGTTGAATTTGGGGCGGAGACCCAGTACTTC. Translated: CSVEFGAETQYF.

At least ten counts were recorded for this clonotype. The chain is built from TRBV7-9 and TRBJ2-1; D is undetermined. The CDR3 runs to 13 residues. Germline CDR1 and CDR2: SEHNR and FQNEAQ (reference sequence). V lost 6 bases to trimming and J lost 2 bases, with 8 bases between them. In nucleotides, the CDR3 is TGTGCCAGCAGGGCAGGAGCCTACAATGAGCAGTTCTTC. Its translation: CASRAGAYNEQFF.

This clonotype came up many times. The genes are TRBV6-5 and TRBJ2-3; no definite D call. Trimming took off 6 bases at V and 4 bases at J, with 11 bases between the two ends. Germline V lookup: CDR1 MNHEY, CDR2 SVGAGI. The CDR3 contains 13 residues. In nucleotides, the CDR3 is TGTGCCAGCAGCCAGCTCACGGCAGATACGCAGTATTTT. Its translation is CASSQLTADTQYF.

In nucleotides, the CDR3 is TGTGCCAGCAGCGCACCTTCCAGAGCAGATACGCAGTATTTT. This codes for CASSAPSRADTQYF. The rearrangement uses TRBV7-2 and TRBJ2-3; D gene ambiguous. Trimming cost V 5 bases and J 4 bases, with 13 bases left between them. The CDR3 is 14 amino acids. Per germline, CDR1 SGHTA and CDR2 FQGNSA.

The table lists this clonotype with many counts. The chain combines TRBV20-1 with TRBJ1-1; D gene ambiguous. Per the germline V gene, CDR1 is DFQATT and CDR2 is SNEGSKA (reference sequence). The length of the CDR3 is 12 residues. Trimming took 0 bases from V and 6 from J, leaving 8 bases between them. CDR3 loop: CSARELHAEAFF. CDR3 in DNA: TGCAGTGCTAGAGAGCTTCATGCTGAAGCTTTCTTT.

The chain links TRBV11-2 to TRBJ2-1; 15 bases match TRBD2. The CDR3 is made up of 15 amino acids. The V gene end was trimmed by 4 bases and the J gene end by 9 bases; junction bases not matched to a gene: 4. The V gene's germline CDR1 is SGHAT and CDR2 FQNNGV. In DNA form, the CDR3 reads TGTGCCAGCAGCTGGACTAGCGGGGGGGCAGGTGAGCAGTTCTTC. As protein: CASSWTSGGAGEQFF.